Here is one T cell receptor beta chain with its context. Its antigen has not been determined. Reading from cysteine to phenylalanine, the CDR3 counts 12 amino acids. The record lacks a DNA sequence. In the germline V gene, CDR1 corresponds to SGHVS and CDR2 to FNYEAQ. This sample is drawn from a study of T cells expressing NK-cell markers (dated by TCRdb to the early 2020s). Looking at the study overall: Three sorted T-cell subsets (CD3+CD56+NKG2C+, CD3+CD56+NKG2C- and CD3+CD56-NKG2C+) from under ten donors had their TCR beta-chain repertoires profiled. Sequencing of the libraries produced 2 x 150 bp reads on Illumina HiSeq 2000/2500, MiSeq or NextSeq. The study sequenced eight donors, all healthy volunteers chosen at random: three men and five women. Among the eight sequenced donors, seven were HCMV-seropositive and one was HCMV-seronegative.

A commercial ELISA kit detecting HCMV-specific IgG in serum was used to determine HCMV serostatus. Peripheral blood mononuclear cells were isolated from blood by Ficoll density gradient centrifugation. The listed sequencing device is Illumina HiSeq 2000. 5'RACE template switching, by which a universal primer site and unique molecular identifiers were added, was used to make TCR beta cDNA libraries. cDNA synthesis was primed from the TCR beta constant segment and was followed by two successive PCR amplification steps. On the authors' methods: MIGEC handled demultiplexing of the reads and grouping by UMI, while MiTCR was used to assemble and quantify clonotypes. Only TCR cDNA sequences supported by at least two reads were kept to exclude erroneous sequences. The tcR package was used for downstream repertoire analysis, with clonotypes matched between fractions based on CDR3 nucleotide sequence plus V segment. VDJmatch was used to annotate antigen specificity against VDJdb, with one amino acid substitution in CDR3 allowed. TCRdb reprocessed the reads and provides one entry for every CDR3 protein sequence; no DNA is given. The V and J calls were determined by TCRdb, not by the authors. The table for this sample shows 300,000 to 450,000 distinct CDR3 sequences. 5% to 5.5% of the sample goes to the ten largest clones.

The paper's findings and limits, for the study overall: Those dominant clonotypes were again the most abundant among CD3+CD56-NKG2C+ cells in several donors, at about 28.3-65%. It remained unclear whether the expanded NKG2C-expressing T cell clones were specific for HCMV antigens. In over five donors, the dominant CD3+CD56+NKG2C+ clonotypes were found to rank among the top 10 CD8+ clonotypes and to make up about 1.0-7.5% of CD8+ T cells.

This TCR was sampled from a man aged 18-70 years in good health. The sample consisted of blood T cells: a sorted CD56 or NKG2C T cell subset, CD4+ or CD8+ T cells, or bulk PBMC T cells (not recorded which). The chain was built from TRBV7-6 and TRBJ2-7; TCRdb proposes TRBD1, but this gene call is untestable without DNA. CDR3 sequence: CASSPAAGEQYF.